The clone carrying this TCR beta chain appeared a few times. What it binds is not known. This record belongs to a study of T-cell memory formation after mild COVID-19. The CDR3 loop spans 13 amino acids. Trimming took 5 bases from V and 5 from J, leaving 11 bases between them. TCRdb processed the 5' RACE reads anew with MiXCR; each CDR3 protein has one entry. The profile covers 450,000 to 700,000 distinct CDR3 sequences, with more than 15% appearing a single time and about 12% taken by the ten largest. Findings and caveats of the study: Contracting clones, day 15 to 85, had balanced CD4/CD8, and later expanders favored CD4+.

The source is an adult woman who had mild COVID-19 (a few samples of this study predate the infection). Cell type and time point are not known. Sequencing used PBMCs or a T cell subset sorted from them (not recorded which). The chain has TRBV12-3 or TRBV12-4 and TRBJ2-3; no clear D gene. The CDR3 bases are TGTGCCAGCAGTCCCACCCTTCTAGATACGCAGTATTTT. As protein: CASSPTLLDTQYF.